This TCR beta chain was profiled in a study of blood T cells in healthy people across ages. At the level of the study: For every two T cells, template switching captured about one barcoded beta molecule.

The second PCR ran about 6 to 12 cycles with a sample-barcoded 5' primer and J-beta primers. TCRdb independently ran MiXCR on the 5' RACE reads; one entry per CDR3 protein. Seen here are about 690,000 distinct CDR3 sequences, over 40% observed once, and the top ten hold roughly 30%. This clonotype was observed at least ten times. Unmatched junction bases numbered 6, after V lost 4 bases and J lost 5 bases. The CDR3 is 14 residues long. The germline gives CDR1 SGHRS, CDR2 YFSETQ. The genes are TRBV5-1 and TRBJ1-1, with TRBD1 identical over 9 bases. Material for sequencing was blood. This TCR was recovered from a man at least 80 years old in good health. The CDR3 nucleotides read TGCGCCAGCAGCCTGGGACAGGGAGGAACTGAAGCTTTCTTT. Translating it yields CASSLGQGGTEAFF.